These 4 T cell receptor beta chains came from one sample sequenced in a study of cytomegalovirus exposure and HLA in healthy donors. Primers: 60 Vbeta forward and 13 Jbeta reverse. Produced via immunoSEQ multiplex PCR; TCRdb's table is partial and in-frame only. The sample yields more than 85,000 clones, roughly 13% seen once. Sequencing was done on a sample of PBMCs. The receptors shown here come from a man aged 35 to 55 in good health and CMV-seropositive.

The V and J genes are TRBV19 and TRBJ1-5; a possible D gene is TRBD1 (5 bases). The ends were cut back, 8 bases at V and 9 bases at J, with 14 bases in the middle. This CDR3 contains 12 residues. The germline gives CDR1 LNHDA, CDR2 SQIVND (reference sequence). CDR3 residues: CASDLGGTPQHF. In DNA form, the CDR3 reads TGTGCCAGTGACCTGGGGGGTACGCCCCAGCATTTT.

J is TRBJ2-3 and V is TRBV7-2, with 7 positions matching TRBD1. V trimming: 1 base; J trimming: 5 bases; junction bases outside the gene matches: 3. This CDR3 is built from 14 residues. From germline, CDR1 is SGHTA and CDR2 FQGNSA. The CDR3 DNA follows: TGTGCCAGCAGCTTAGGTAGACAGGGAGATACGCAGTATTTT. This sequence encodes CASSLGRQGDTQYF.

This clone was seen more than once but under ten times. J is TRBJ2-5 and V is TRBV6-5; D uncertain. V lost 6 bases, J lost 4 bases, and 12 bases lay in between. CDR3 length: 13 amino acids. Germline V gene sequence: CDR1 MNHEY, CDR2 SVGAGI. CDR3 coding DNA: TGTGCCAGCAGGCGCCAAGTTCTAGAGACCCAGTACTTC. Translation gives CASRRQVLETQYF.

The V gene is TRBV28, the J gene TRBJ1-4, with D maybe TRBD1 (6 bases). The CDR3 is made up of 14 amino acids. Germline-derived CDR1 and CDR2 are MDHEN and SYDVKM. V gave up 3 bases and J gave up 11 bases, with 16 bases separating them. CDR3 sequence reads: CASSFAGALGKLFF. CDR3 DNA sequence: TGTGCCAGCAGTTTTGCAGGGGCCCTTGGGAAACTGTTTTTT.